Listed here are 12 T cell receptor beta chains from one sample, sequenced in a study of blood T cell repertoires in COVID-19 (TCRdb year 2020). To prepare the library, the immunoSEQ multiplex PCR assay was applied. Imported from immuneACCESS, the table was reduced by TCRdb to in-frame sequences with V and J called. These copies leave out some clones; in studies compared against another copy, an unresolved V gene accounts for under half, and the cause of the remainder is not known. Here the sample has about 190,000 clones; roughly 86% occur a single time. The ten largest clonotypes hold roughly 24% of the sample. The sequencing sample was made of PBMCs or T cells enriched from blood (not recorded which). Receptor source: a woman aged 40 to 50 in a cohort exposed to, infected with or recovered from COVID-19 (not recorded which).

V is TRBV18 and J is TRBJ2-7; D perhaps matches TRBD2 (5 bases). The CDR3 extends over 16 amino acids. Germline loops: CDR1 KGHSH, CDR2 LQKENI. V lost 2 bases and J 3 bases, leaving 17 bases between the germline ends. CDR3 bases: TGTGCCAGCTCACCAGTATCTAGCCTTCCTAACTACGAGCAGTACTTC. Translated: CASSPVSSLPNYEQYF.

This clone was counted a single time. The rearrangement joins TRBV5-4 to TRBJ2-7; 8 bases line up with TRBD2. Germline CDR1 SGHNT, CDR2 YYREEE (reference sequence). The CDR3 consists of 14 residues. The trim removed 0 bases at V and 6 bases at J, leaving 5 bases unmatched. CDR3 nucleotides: TGTGCCAGCAGCTTGGGGACTAGCATCCGCGAGCAGTACTTC. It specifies CASSLGTSIREQYF.

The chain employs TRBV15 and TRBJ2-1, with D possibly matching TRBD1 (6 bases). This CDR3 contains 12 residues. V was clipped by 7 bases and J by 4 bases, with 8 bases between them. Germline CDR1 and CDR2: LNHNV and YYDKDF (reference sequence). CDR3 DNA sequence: TGTGCCACCATAGGACAGTACAATGAGCAGTTCTTC. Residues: CATIGQYNEQFF.

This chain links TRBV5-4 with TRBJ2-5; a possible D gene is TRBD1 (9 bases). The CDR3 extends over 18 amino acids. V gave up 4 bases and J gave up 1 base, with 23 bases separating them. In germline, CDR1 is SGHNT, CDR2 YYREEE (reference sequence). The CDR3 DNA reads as TGTGCCAGCAGCCCCCCCGGGGGGGACAGGGAACTCCAAGAGACCCAGTACTTC. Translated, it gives CASSPPGGDRELQETQYF.

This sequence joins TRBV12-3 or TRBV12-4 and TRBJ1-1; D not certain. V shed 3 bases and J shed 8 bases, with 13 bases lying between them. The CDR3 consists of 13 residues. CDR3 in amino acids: CASSLAQREEAFF. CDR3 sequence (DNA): TGTGCCAGCAGTTTGGCGCAGAGGGAAGAAGCTTTCTTT.

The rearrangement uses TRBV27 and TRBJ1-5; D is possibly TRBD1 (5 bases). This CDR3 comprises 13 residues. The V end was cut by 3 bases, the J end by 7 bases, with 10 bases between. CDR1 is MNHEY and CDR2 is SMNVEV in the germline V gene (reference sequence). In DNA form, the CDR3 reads TGTGCCAGCAGTTTTTCCAGGGTCCAGCCCCAGCATTTT. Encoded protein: CASSFSRVQPQHF.

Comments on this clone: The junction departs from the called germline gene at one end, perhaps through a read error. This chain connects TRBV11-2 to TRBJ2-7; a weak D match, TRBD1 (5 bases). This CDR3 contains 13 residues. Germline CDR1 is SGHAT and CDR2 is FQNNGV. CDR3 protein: CVSSIGQVQGQYF. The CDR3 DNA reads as TGTGTCAGCAGCATCGGGCAGGTTCAGGGGCAGTACTTC.

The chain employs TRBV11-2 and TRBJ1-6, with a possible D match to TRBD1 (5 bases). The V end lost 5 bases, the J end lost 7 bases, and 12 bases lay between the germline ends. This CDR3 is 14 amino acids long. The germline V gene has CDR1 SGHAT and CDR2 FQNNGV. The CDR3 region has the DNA TGTGCCAGCAGCCCAAGCGGGGGGAATTCACCCCTCCACTTT. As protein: CASSPSGGNSPLHF.

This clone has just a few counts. The CDR3 nucleotides are TGTGCCAGCAGTAGACCGGGACAGGGACTAGCGGGGGCATACGAGCAGTACTTC. As protein: CASSRPGQGLAGAYEQYF. The V call is TRBV2, the J call TRBJ2-7; 14 bases agree with TRBD2. The junction had 13 bases not matched to a gene; V was cut back by 5 bases and J by 4 bases. Germline V gives CDR1 SNHLY, CDR2 FYNNEI. The CDR3 covers 18 residues.

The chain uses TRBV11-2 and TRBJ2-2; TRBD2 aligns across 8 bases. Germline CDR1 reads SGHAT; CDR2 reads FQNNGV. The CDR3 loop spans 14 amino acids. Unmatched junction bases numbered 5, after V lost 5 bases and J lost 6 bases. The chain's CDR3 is CASSLSGVAGELFF. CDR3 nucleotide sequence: TGTGCCAGCAGCCTTAGCGGGGTCGCCGGGGAGCTGTTTTTT.

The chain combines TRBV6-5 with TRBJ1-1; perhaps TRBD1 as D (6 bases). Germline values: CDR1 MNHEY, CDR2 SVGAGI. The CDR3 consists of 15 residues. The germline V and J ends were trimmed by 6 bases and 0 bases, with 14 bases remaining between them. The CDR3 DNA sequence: TGTGCCAGCAGCCCCAACAGGGCGGTGAACACTGAAGCTTTCTTT. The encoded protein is CASSPNRAVNTEAFF.

CDR3 sequence reads: CATAGERSNQPQHF. In DNA form, the CDR3 reads TGTGCCACCGCCGGGGAGCGGAGCAATCAGCCCCAGCATTTT. The rearrangement joins TRBV15 to TRBJ1-5; D unclear. V lost 8 bases and J 1 base, leaving 12 bases between the germline ends. The CDR3 extends over 14 amino acids. Per germline, CDR1 LNHNV and CDR2 YYDKDF (reference sequence).